Listed below are T cell receptor beta chains from one sample, sequenced in a study of T cells after yellow fever vaccination. TCRdb re-analysed the 5' RACE reads in MiXCR, keeping a single row per CDR3 protein. This sample has 25,000 to 35,000 distinct CDR3 sequences; nearly 4.5% occur once, and the top ten carry just over 45%. The sample consisted of CD8+ T cells sorted from PBMCs, taken 5 days after the yellow fever booster vaccination. These receptors came from a man aged 25-45 years who received the YFV17D yellow fever vaccine. Both conserved end residues are part of each CDR3. The D gene is left open where the match is weak. Some rows mark clone size as missing; the rest say once, few, many or name a class of expanded clone.

size	V	J	D	CDR3	DNA
many	TRBV5-1	TRBJ2-5	-	CASSFYQETQYF	TGCGCCAGCAGCTTCTACCAAGAGACCCAGTACTTC
many	TRBV27	TRBJ1-6	-	CASSLSTESSYNSPLHF	TGTGCCAGCAGTTTATCGACGGAGAGCTCCTATAATTCACCCCTCCACTTT
many	TRBV11-2	TRBJ1-1	-	CASSLGQGAMNTEAFF	TGTGCCAGCAGCTTAGGTCAAGGGGCCATGAACACTGAAGCTTTCTTT
few	TRBV20-1	TRBJ2-3	TRBD2	CSARDGAGGPGSADTQYF	TGCAGTGCTAGAGATGGAGCGGGAGGGCCGGGTTCGGCAGATACGCAGTATTTT
many	TRBV7-9	TRBJ2-7	TRBD2	CASRGLPGEQYF	TGTGCCAGCCGGGGACTACCGGGCGAGCAGTACTTC
few	TRBV3-1	TRBJ2-5	TRBD2	CACSQGFLGFEAGARETQYF	TGTGCCTGCAGCCAAGGCTTTCTGGGGTTTGAAGCGGGAGCCAGGGAGACCCAGTACTTC
many	TRBV6-6	TRBJ2-7	-	CASSFSNEQYF	TGTGCCAGCAGTTTCTCAAACGAGCAGTACTTC
many	TRBV3-1	TRBJ2-3	-	CASSQGGADTQYF	TGTGCCAGCAGCCAAGGGGGTGCAGATACGCAGTATTTT
few	TRBV28	TRBJ2-5	TRBD1	CASSPLGGPEETQYF	TGTGCCAGCAGCCCGTTAGGGGGCCCGGAGGAGACCCAGTACTTC
many	TRBV27	TRBJ2-1	-	CASSAPNEQFF	TGTGCCAGCAGTGCCCCCAATGAGCAGTTCTTC
many	TRBV6-2/TRBV6-3	TRBJ2-7	-	CASSPSYEQYF	TGTGCCAGCAGTCCCTCCTACGAGCAGTACTTC
many	TRBV11-2	TRBJ2-1	-	CASSLIDNEQFF	TGTGCCAGCAGCTTAATAGACAATGAGCAGTTCTTC
many	TRBV19	TRBJ2-7	-	CASSPGLSYEQYF	TGTGCCAGTAGCCCGGGACTCTCCTACGAGCAGTACTTC
-	TRBV12-3/TRBV12-4	TRBJ2-5	TRBD2	CAFRPPSGRAFDQETQYF	TGTGCCTTCAGACCCCCTAGCGGGAGGGCCTTCGACCAAGAGACCCAGTACTTC
many	TRBV4-3	TRBJ2-7	-	CASSQDWGDSGSYEQYF	TGCGCCAGCAGCCAAGATTGGGGGGACTCCGGCTCCTACGAGCAGTACTTC
many	TRBV2	TRBJ1-1	-	CASTDEGRTEAFF	TGTGCCAGCACCGACGAGGGACGGACTGAAGCTTTCTTT
many	TRBV7-9	TRBJ2-1	TRBD2	CASSLILAGDNEQFF	TGTGCCAGCAGCTTAATCCTAGCGGGAGACAATGAGCAGTTCTTC
many	TRBV4-3	TRBJ2-5	TRBD2	CASSQDVDSGSQETQYF	TGCGCCAGCAGCCAAGATGTCGATAGCGGGAGCCAAGAGACCCAGTACTTC
many	TRBV27	TRBJ2-2	-	CASSFENTGELFF	TGTGCCAGCAGTTTCGAGAACACCGGGGAGCTGTTTTTT
many	TRBV27	TRBJ2-1	-	CASSWGVVGASYNEQFF	TGTGCCAGCAGTTGGGGAGTCGTGGGGGCCTCCTACAATGAGCAGTTCTTC
many	TRBV20-1	TRBJ2-7	TRBD2	CSARAPLAGDPYEQYF	TGCAGTGCTAGAGCTCCCTTAGCGGGAGACCCCTACGAGCAGTACTTC
many	TRBV18	TRBJ2-7	-	CASSPTLSDHEQYF	TGTGCCAGCTCACCAACCCTCAGCGACCACGAGCAGTACTTC
many	TRBV3-1	TRBJ2-1	TRBD2	CASSQHAYFNSLAGDYEQFF	TGTGCCAGCAGCCAACATGCCTACTTTAACTCACTAGCGGGAGATTATGAGCAGTTCTTC
many	TRBV29-1	TRBJ2-2	-	CSVDRNTGELFF	TGCAGCGTTGATAGGAACACCGGGGAGCTGTTTTTT
-	TRBV7-2	TRBJ1-2	-	CASSLGPPSGYTF	TGTGCCAGCAGCTTAGGCCCCCCCAGTGGCTACACCTTC
many	TRBV9	TRBJ2-1	-	CASSVGGLNNEQFF	TGTGCCAGCAGCGTAGGTGGACTTAACAATGAGCAGTTCTTC
many	TRBV20-1	TRBJ2-5	-	CSARDGANLQETQYF	TGCAGTGCTAGAGATGGGGCAAACCTACAAGAGACCCAGTACTTC
many	TRBV27	TRBJ2-7	-	CASSSVTSYEQYF	TGTGCCAGCAGTTCAGTGACGAGCTACGAGCAGTACTTC
many	TRBV20-1	TRBJ1-6	TRBD1	CSARPPGGQAGQGRPLHF	TGCAGTGCTAGACCACCCGGAGGACAGGCCGGGCAGGGACGTCCCCTCCACTTT
many	TRBV20-1	TRBJ2-7	TRBD2	CSITGTTLYEQYF	TGCAGTATTACCGGGACTACTCTCTACGAGCAGTACTTC
many	TRBV11-2	TRBJ2-7	-	CASTLLDSSPGEQYF	TGTGCCAGCACCCTACTAGACAGTTCCCCCGGCGAGCAGTACTTC
many	TRBV6-4	TRBJ2-2	-	CASSAASTGELFF	TGTGCCAGCAGTGCGGCTAGTACCGGGGAGCTGTTTTTT
many	TRBV21-1	TRBJ2-4	-	CASSKGGTLGLAKNIQYF	TGTGCCAGCAGCAAAGGGGGCACGCTGGGCCTGGCCAAAAACATTCAGTACTTC
many	TRBV7-8	TRBJ2-1	-	CASSLGVPEEQFF	TGTGCCAGCAGCTTAGGGGTGCCCGAGGAGCAGTTCTTC
many	TRBV10-2	TRBJ2-5	TRBD2	CASSESGLAGETQYF	TGCGCCAGCAGTGAGTCGGGGCTAGCGGGAGAGACCCAGTACTTC
many	TRBV9	TRBJ2-7	TRBD2	CASSVEGREWEEQYF	TGTGCCAGCAGCGTAGAAGGGAGGGAGTGGGAAGAGCAGTACTTC
many	TRBV3-1	TRBJ2-7	TRBD2	CASSQDGSSGSLTYEQYF	TGTGCCAGCAGCCAAGATGGATCTAGCGGGAGCTTAACCTACGAGCAGTACTTC
-	TRBV18	TRBJ2-7	-	CASSPPTESYEQYF	TGTGCCAGCTCACCACCGACAGAGTCCTACGAGCAGTACTTC
many	TRBV29-1	TRBJ2-7	-	CSGLGQGGPNEQYF	TGCAGCGGCCTAGGACAGGGAGGGCCCAACGAGCAGTACTTC
many	TRBV7-8	TRBJ1-1	-	CASSLAGPKSEAFF	TGTGCCAGCAGCTTAGCGGGACCCAAAAGCGAAGCTTTCTTT
many	TRBV6-2/TRBV6-3	TRBJ2-7	-	CASSHLQGLYEQYF	TGTGCCAGCAGCCACCTGCAGGGTTTATACGAGCAGTACTTC
many	TRBV12-3/TRBV12-4	TRBJ1-5	TRBD1	CASSRTGVEYSNQPQHF	TGTGCCAGCAGTCGGACAGGGGTTGAGTATAGCAATCAGCCCCAGCATTTT
many	TRBV7-9	TRBJ1-2	-	CASSSPDWEYGYTF	TGTGCCAGCAGCTCACCAGATTGGGAATATGGCTACACCTTC
many	TRBV20-1	TRBJ1-1	-	CSARDRGWVNTEAFF	TGCAGTGCTAGAGACAGGGGATGGGTGAACACTGAAGCTTTCTTT
many	TRBV27	TRBJ2-3	TRBD1	CASSSPTGGFPKQYF	TGTGCCAGCAGTTCCCCGACAGGGGGCTTCCCCAAGCAGTATTTT
many	TRBV7-2	TRBJ2-1	-	CASSLAKFSSYNEQFF	TGTGCCAGCAGCTTAGCCAAATTTAGCTCCTACAATGAGCAGTTCTTC
many	TRBV6-5	TRBJ2-7	TRBD2	CASGRAITDEQYF	TGTGCCAGCGGGAGGGCCATAACCGACGAGCAGTACTTC
many	TRBV20-1	TRBJ2-7	TRBD2	CSASQVGGRIYEQYF	TGCAGTGCCAGCCAGGTGGGCGGGAGAATCTACGAGCAGTACTTC